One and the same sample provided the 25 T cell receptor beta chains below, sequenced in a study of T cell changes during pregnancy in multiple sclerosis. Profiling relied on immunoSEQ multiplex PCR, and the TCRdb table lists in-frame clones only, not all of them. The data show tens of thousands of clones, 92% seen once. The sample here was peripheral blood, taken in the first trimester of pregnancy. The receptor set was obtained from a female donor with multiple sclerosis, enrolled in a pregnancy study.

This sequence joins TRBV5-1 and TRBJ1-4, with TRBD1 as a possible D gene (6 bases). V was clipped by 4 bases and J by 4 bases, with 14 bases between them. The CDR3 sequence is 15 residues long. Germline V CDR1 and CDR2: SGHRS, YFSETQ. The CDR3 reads CASSPDRTRNEKLFF. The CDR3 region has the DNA TGCGCCAGCAGCCCGGACAGAACCCGTAATGAAAAACTGTTTTTT. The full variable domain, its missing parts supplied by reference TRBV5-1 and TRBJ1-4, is KAGVTQTPRYLIKTRGQQVTLSCSPISGHRSVSWYQQTPGQGLQFLFEYFSETQRNKGNFPGRFSGRQFSNSRSEMNVSTLELGDSALYLCASSPDRTRNEKLFFGSGTQLSVL.

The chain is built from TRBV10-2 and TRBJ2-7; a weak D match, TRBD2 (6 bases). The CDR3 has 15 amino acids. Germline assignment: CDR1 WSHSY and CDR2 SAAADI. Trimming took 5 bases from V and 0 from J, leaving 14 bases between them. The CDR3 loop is CASSSFGGSSYEQYF. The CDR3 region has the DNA TGCGCCAGCAGTAGTTTCGGGGGTAGCTCCTACGAGCAGTACTTC.

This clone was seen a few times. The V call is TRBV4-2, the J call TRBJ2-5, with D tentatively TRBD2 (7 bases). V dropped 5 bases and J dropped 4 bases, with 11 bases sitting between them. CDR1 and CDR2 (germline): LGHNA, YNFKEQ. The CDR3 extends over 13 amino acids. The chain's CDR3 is CASSGGGGETQYF. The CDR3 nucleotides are TGTGCCAGCAGCGGGGGGGGCGGAGAGACCCAGTACTTC.

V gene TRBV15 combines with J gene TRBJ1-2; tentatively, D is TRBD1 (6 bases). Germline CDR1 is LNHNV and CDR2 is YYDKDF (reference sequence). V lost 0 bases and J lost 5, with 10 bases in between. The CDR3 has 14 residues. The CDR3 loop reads CATSREVRGYGYTF. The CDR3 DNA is TGTGCCACCAGCAGAGAGGTGAGGGGGTATGGCTACACCTTC.

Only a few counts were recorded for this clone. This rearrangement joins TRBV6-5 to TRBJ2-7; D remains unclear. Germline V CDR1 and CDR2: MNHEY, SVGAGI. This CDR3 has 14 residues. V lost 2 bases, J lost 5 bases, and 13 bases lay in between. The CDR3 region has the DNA TGTGCCAGCAGTTACGCAGGTGCTCGGAACGAGCAGTACTTC. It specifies CASSYAGARNEQYF.

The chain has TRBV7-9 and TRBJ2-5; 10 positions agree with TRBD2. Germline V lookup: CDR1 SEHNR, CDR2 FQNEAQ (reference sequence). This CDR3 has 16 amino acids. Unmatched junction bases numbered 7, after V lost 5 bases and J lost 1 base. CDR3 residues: CASSAFTSGIQETQYF. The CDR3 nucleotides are TGTGCCAGCAGCGCATTCACTAGCGGGATCCAAGAGACCCAGTACTTC.

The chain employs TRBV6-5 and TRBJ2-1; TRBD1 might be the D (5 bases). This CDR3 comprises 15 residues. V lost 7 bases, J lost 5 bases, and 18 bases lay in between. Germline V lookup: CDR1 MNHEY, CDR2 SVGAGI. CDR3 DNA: TGTGCCAGCACCTCGCGGAAAGGGGTCAACAATGAGCAGTTCTTC. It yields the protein CASTSRKGVNNEQFF.

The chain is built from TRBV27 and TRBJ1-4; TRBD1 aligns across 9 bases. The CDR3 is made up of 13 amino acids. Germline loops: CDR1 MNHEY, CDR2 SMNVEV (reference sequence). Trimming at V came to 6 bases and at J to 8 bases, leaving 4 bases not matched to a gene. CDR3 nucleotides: TGTGCCAGCAGCCGGACAGGGGCCGAAAAACTGTTTTTT. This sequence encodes CASSRTGAEKLFF.

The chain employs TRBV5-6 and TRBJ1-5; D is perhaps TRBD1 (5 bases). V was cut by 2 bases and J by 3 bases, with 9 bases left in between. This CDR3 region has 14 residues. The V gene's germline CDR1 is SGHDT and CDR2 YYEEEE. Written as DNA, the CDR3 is TGTGCCAGCAGCTTCAGACAGACCAATCAGCCCCAGCATTTT. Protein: CASSFRQTNQPQHF.

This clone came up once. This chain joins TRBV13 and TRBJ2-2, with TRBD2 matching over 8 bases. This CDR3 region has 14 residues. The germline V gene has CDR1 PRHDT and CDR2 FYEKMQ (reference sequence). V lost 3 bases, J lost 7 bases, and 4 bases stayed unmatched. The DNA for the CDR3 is TGTGCCAGCAGCTTGGGCGGGAGGATCGGGGAGCTGTTTTTT. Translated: CASSLGGRIGELFF.

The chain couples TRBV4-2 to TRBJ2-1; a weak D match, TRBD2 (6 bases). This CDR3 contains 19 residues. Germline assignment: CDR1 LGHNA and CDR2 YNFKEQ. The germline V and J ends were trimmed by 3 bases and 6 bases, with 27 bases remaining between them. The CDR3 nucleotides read TGTGCCAGCAGCCACCCTATCGGGCAGGGTACGGGAGTGAGCAATGAGCAGTTCTTC. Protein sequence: CASSHPIGQGTGVSNEQFF.

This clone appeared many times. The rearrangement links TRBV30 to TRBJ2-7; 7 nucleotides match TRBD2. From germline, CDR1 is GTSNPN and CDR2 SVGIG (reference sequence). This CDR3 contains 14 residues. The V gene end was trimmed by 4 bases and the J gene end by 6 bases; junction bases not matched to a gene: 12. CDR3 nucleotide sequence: TGTGCCTGGACTTCTGGGGCGGGAGTAGGCGAGCAGTACTTC. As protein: CAWTSGAGVGEQYF.

CDR3 in amino acids: CASSPRASGSSGTDTQYF. The CDR3 DNA reads TGTGCCAGCAGCCCACGGGCTAGCGGGAGCTCCGGCACAGATACGCAGTATTTT. The chain couples TRBV7-9 to TRBJ2-3; 10 bases fit TRBD2. The CDR3 has 18 residues. V shed 5 bases, J shed 1 base, and the junction held 12 bases outside the gene matches. Germline V gives CDR1 SEHNR, CDR2 FQNEAQ (reference sequence).

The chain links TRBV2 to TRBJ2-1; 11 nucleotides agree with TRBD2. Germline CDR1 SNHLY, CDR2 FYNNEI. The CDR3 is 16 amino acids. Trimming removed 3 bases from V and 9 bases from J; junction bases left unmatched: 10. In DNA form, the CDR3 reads TGTGCCAGCAGTGAGTCGATAGCGGGAGGGGTTACTGAGCAGTTCTTC. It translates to CASSESIAGGVTEQFF.

This chain's CDR3 is CASSSNPGQGGYF. CDR3 DNA sequence: TGTGCCAGCAGTTCCAACCCGGGACAGGGTGGGTATTTT. The rearrangement uses TRBV27 and TRBJ2-3; 9 bases match TRBD1. The trim removed 4 bases at V and 14 bases at J, leaving 10 bases unmatched. The CDR3 is made up of 13 amino acids. In germline, CDR1 is MNHEY, CDR2 SMNVEV (reference sequence).

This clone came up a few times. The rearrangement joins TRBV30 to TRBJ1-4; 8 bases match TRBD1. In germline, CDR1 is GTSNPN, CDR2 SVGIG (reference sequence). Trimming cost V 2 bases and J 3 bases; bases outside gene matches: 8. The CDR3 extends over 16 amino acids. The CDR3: CAWSIGTGGPNEKLFF. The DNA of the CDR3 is TGTGCCTGGAGTATTGGGACAGGAGGGCCTAATGAAAAACTGTTTTTT. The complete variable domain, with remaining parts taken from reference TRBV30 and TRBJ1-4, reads SQTIHQWPATLVQPVGSPLSLECTVEGTSNPNLYWYRQAAGRGLQLLFYSVGIGQISSEVPQNLSASRPQDRQFILSSKKLLLSDSGFYLCAWSIGTGGPNEKLFFGSGTQLSVL.

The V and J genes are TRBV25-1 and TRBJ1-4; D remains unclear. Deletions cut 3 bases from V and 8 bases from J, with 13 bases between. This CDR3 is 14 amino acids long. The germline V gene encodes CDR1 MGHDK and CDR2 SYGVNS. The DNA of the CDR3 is TGTGCCAGCAGTGAGGGTCAAGGAGGGGAAAAACTGTTTTTT. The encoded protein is CASSEGQGGEKLFF.

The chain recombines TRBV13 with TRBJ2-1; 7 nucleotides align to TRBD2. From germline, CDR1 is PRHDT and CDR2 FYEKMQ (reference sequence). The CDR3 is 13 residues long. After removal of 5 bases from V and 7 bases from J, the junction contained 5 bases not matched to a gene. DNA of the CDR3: TGTGCCAGCAGCCGGCAGCGGGGTAATGAGCAGTTCTTC. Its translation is CASSRQRGNEQFF.

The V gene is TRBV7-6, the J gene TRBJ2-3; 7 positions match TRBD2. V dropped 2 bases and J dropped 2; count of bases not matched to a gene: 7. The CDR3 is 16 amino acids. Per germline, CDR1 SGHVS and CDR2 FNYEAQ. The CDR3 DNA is TGTGCCAGCAGCTTACTGGCTAGCGGCCCCACAGATACGCAGTATTTT. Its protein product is CASSLLASGPTDTQYF.

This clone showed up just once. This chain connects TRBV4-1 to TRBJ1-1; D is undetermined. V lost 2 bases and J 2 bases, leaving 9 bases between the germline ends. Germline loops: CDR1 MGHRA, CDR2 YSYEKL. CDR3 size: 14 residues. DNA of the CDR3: TGCGCCAGCAGCCAATTGGCAGTTAACACTGAAGCTTTCTTT. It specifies CASSQLAVNTEAFF.

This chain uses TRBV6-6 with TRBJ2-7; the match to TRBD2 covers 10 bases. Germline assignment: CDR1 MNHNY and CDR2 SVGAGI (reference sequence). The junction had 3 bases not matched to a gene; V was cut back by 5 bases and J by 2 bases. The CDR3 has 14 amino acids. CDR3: CASSTSGATYEQYF. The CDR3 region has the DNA TGTGCCAGCAGTACTAGCGGGGCCACCTACGAGCAGTACTTC.

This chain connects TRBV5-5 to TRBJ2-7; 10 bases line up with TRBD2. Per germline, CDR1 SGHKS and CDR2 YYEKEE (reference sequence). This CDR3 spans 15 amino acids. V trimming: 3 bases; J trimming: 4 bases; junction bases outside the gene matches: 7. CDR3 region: CASSSGPSGSYEQYF. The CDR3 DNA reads TGTGCCAGCAGCTCCGGCCCTAGCGGGAGTTACGAGCAGTACTTC. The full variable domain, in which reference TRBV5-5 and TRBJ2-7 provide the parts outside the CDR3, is DAGVTQSPTHLIKTRGQQVTLRCSPISGHKSVSWYQQVLGQGPQFIFQYYEKEERGRGNFPDRFSARQFPNYSSELNVNALLLGDSALYLCASSSGPSGSYEQYFGPGTRLTVT.

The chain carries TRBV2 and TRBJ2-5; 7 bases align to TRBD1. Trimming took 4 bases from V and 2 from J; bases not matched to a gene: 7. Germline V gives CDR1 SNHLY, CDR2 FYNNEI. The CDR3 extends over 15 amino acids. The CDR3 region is CASSAGTVGQETQYF. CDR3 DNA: TGTGCCAGCAGTGCAGGGACAGTTGGGCAAGAGACCCAGTACTTC.

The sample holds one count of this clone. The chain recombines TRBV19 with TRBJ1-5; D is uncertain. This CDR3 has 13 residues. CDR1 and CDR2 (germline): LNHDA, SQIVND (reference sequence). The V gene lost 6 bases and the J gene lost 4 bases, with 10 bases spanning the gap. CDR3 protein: CASRGGGNQPQHF. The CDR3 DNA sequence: TGTGCCAGTAGGGGTGGCGGTAATCAGCCCCAGCATTTT.

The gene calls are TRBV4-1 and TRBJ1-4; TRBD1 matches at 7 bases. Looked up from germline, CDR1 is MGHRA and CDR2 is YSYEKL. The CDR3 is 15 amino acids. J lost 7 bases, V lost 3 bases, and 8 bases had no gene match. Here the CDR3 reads CASSHLRQGSEKLFF. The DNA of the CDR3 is TGCGCCAGCAGCCACCTCCGACAGGGTTCTGAAAAACTGTTTTTT.